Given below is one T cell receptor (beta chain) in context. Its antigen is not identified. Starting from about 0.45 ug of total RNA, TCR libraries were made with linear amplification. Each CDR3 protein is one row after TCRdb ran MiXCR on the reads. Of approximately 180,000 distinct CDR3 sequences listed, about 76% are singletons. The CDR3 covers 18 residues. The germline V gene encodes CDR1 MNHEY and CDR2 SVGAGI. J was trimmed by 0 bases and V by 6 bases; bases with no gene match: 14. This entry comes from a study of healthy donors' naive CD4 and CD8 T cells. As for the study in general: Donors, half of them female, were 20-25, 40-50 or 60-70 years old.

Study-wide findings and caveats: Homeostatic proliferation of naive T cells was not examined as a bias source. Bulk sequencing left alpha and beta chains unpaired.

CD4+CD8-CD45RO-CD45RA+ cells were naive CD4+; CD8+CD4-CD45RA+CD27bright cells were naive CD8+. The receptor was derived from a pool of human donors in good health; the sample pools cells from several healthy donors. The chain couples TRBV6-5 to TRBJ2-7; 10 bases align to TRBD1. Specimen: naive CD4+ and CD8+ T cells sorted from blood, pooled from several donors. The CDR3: CASSPGTGDEGYSYEQYF. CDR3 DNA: TGTGCCAGCAGCCCCGGGACAGGGGACGAAGGGTACTCCTACGAGCAGTACTTC.